Given below is one T cell receptor (beta chain) in context. Here immunoSEQ multiplex PCR was the method, and the copy in TCRdb shows in-frame clones only, minus some. The sample has roughly 660,000 clones; around 89% are singletons. V dropped 1 base and J dropped 7; count of bases not matched to a gene: 11. The germline V gene has CDR1 LGHNA and CDR2 YSLEER. This CDR3 is built from 18 residues. This sample is drawn from a study of shared T cell receptors in the human thymus. These same data were also listed under a study on human thymus T cells. This second study says: Resections obtained during corrective heart surgery supplied the thymus tissue. Repertoires from thymus and blood appeared to show biased V and J gene usage. Unrelated individuals were reported by related research to share highly overlapping thymic repertoires.

The gene calls are TRBV4-3 and TRBJ2-2; 11 positions agree with TRBD2. Sequencing was done on a sample of thymocytes. The clonotype originates from a boy younger than two with a congenital heart defect. CDR3 DNA sequence: TGCGCCAGCAGCCAAGGTGCTACTAGCGGGAGTATCGGCGGGGAGCTGTTTTTT. It translates to CASSQGATSGSIGGELFF.